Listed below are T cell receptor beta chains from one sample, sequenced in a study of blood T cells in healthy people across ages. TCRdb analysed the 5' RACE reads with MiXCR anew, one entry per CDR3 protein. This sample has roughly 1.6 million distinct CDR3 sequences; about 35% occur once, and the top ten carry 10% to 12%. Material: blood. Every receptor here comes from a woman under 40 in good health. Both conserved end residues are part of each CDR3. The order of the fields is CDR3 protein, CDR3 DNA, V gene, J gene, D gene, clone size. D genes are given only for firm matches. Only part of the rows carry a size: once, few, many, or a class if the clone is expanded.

cdr3_aa: CSVERATGGWTQYF
cdr3_nt: TGCAGCGTTGAAAGGGCTACAGGCGGGTGGACCCAGTACTTC
v_call: TRBV29-1
j_call: TRBJ2-5
d_call: NA
clone_size: many

cdr3_aa: CSARDQAPWTEDTEAFF
cdr3_nt: TGCAGTGCTAGAGATCAAGCCCCGTGGACAGAGGACACTGAAGCTTTCTTT
v_call: TRBV20-1
j_call: TRBJ1-1
d_call: NA
clone_size: NA

cdr3_aa: CASRIGGTGELFF
cdr3_nt: TGTGCCAGCAGGATAGGGGGAACCGGGGAGCTGTTTTTT
v_call: TRBV11-2
j_call: TRBJ2-2
d_call: NA
clone_size: few

cdr3_aa: CASSTRVGVNEQYF
cdr3_nt: TGTGCCAGCAGTACCCGGGTAGGGGTCAACGAGCAGTACTTC
v_call: TRBV6-2/TRBV6-3
j_call: TRBJ2-7
d_call: NA
clone_size: once

cdr3_aa: CSVDGGTGSYEQYF
cdr3_nt: TGCAGCGTTGATGGGGGGACGGGATCCTACGAGCAGTACTTC
v_call: TRBV29-1
j_call: TRBJ2-7
d_call: NA
clone_size: many

cdr3_aa: CSAREGGDHEQYF
cdr3_nt: TGCAGTGCTAGAGAGGGGGGTGATCACGAGCAGTACTTC
v_call: TRBV20-1
j_call: TRBJ2-7
d_call: NA
clone_size: NA

cdr3_aa: CASSSALGVTRQETQYF
cdr3_nt: TGTGCCAGCAGCTCAGCCCTGGGGGTAACTCGCCAAGAGACCCAGTACTTC
v_call: TRBV5-5
j_call: TRBJ2-5
d_call: NA
clone_size: NA

cdr3_aa: CAISESQGQGVQSPLHF
cdr3_nt: TGTGCCATCAGTGAGTCGCAGGGACAGGGGGTACAATCACCCCTCCACTTT
v_call: TRBV10-3
j_call: TRBJ1-6
d_call: TRBD1
clone_size: few

cdr3_aa: CSSSTSGNTGELFF
cdr3_nt: TGCTCTTCGAGCACTAGCGGTAACACCGGGGAGCTGTTTTTT
v_call: TRBV12-3/TRBV12-4
j_call: TRBJ2-2
d_call: TRBD2
clone_size: NA

cdr3_aa: CASGESGTRGLWCEQFF
cdr3_nt: TGTGCTAGTGGGGAGTCCGGGACTAGAGGCCTGTGGTGTGAGCAGTTCTTC
v_call: TRBV12-5
j_call: TRBJ2-1
d_call: TRBD2
clone_size: NA

cdr3_aa: CASRPLGGTGEKLFF
cdr3_nt: TGTGCCAGCAGACCCCTGGGGGGGACTGGTGAAAAACTGTTTTTT
v_call: TRBV12-3/TRBV12-4
j_call: TRBJ1-4
d_call: NA
clone_size: NA

cdr3_aa: CAISETTGVARGGLNTEAFF
cdr3_nt: TGTGCCATCAGTGAAACGACAGGGGTAGCGCGGGGGGGATTGAACACTGAAGCTTTCTTT
v_call: TRBV10-3
j_call: TRBJ1-1
d_call: TRBD1
clone_size: NA

cdr3_aa: CASSSNTPWDEAYNEQFF
cdr3_nt: TGTGCCAGCAGCTCGAATACACCTTGGGACGAAGCCTACAATGAGCAGTTCTTC
v_call: TRBV7-2
j_call: TRBJ2-1
d_call: NA
clone_size: NA

cdr3_aa: CASSSKQYLGYTF
cdr3_nt: TGCGCCAGCAGCTCCAAACAGTATCTGGGCTACACCTTC
v_call: TRBV5-1
j_call: TRBJ1-2
d_call: NA
clone_size: few

cdr3_aa: CASSQDQRELDTQYF
cdr3_nt: TGCGCCAGCAGCCAAGATCAGCGGGAGTTAGATACGCAGTATTTT
v_call: TRBV4-1
j_call: TRBJ2-3
d_call: TRBD2
clone_size: NA

cdr3_aa: CASSQVDSEKLFF
cdr3_nt: TGCGCCAGCAGCCAAGTAGACAGTGAAAAACTGTTTTTT
v_call: TRBV4-1
j_call: TRBJ1-4
d_call: NA
clone_size: few

cdr3_aa: CSAPLGTNEQFF
cdr3_nt: TGCAGTGCGCCGCTGGGTACCAATGAGCAGTTCTTC
v_call: TRBV20-1
j_call: TRBJ2-1
d_call: NA
clone_size: NA

cdr3_aa: CASSSTDGDNEQFF
cdr3_nt: TGCGCCAGCAGCTCGACCGATGGGGACAATGAGCAGTTCTTC
v_call: TRBV5-1
j_call: TRBJ2-1
d_call: NA
clone_size: few

cdr3_aa: CASVSRMGLPYNEQFF
cdr3_nt: TGTGCCAGCGTATCCCGGATGGGACTACCGTACAATGAGCAGTTCTTC
v_call: TRBV7-2
j_call: TRBJ2-1
d_call: TRBD2
clone_size: NA

cdr3_aa: CASSVAASGVGYEQFF
cdr3_nt: TGTGCCAGCAGCGTAGCTGCTAGCGGGGTCGGATATGAGCAGTTCTTC
v_call: TRBV9
j_call: TRBJ2-1
d_call: TRBD2
clone_size: NA

cdr3_aa: CSVFPGARTDTQYF
cdr3_nt: TGCAGCGTTTTTCCGGGGGCGCGGACAGATACGCAGTATTTT
v_call: TRBV29-1
j_call: TRBJ2-3
d_call: NA
clone_size: few

cdr3_aa: CASSSAGGGNQPQHF
cdr3_nt: TGTGCCAGCAGCTCGGCGGGGGGGGGCAATCAGCCCCAGCATTTT
v_call: TRBV7-2
j_call: TRBJ1-5
d_call: NA
clone_size: NA

cdr3_aa: CASSYQGPANEKLFF
cdr3_nt: TGTGCCAGCAGTTACCAGGGGCCCGCTAATGAAAAACTGTTTTTT
v_call: TRBV6-6
j_call: TRBJ1-4
d_call: NA
clone_size: NA

cdr3_aa: CASSQDMSGTIIDTQYF
cdr3_nt: TGCGCCAGCAGCCAAGATATGAGCGGGACGATTATAGATACGCAGTATTTT
v_call: TRBV4-1
j_call: TRBJ2-3
d_call: TRBD2
clone_size: NA

cdr3_aa: CAIGTGSYGYTF
cdr3_nt: TGTGCCATTGGGACAGGAAGCTATGGCTACACCTTC
v_call: TRBV10-3
j_call: TRBJ1-2
d_call: TRBD1
clone_size: few

cdr3_aa: CSARDPGRANEKLFF
cdr3_nt: TGCAGTGCTAGAGATCCGGGGAGGGCTAATGAAAAACTGTTTTTT
v_call: TRBV20-1
j_call: TRBJ1-4
d_call: NA
clone_size: NA

cdr3_aa: CAISLGEREGETQYF
cdr3_nt: TGTGCCATCAGCCTGGGGGAGCGGGAGGGAGAGACCCAGTACTTC
v_call: TRBV10-3
j_call: TRBJ2-5
d_call: TRBD2
clone_size: once

cdr3_aa: CSVEGTWRGYTF
cdr3_nt: TGCAGCGTTGAGGGGACATGGAGAGGCTACACCTTC
v_call: TRBV29-1
j_call: TRBJ1-2
d_call: NA
clone_size: NA

cdr3_aa: CSAVGQGANEQYF
cdr3_nt: TGCAGTGCTGTAGGACAGGGGGCCAACGAGCAGTACTTC
v_call: TRBV20-1
j_call: TRBJ2-7
d_call: TRBD1
clone_size: NA

cdr3_aa: CTISESTLETQYF
cdr3_nt: TGTACCATCAGTGAGTCGACCTTAGAGACCCAGTACTTC
v_call: TRBV10-3
j_call: TRBJ2-5
d_call: NA
clone_size: NA

cdr3_aa: CSAREARTNYGYTF
cdr3_nt: TGCAGTGCTAGAGAGGCCAGAACTAACTATGGCTACACCTTC
v_call: TRBV20-1
j_call: TRBJ1-2
d_call: NA
clone_size: NA

cdr3_aa: CATGTTSGSTDTQYF
cdr3_nt: TGTGCCACTGGGACGACTAGCGGAAGCACAGATACGCAGTATTTT
v_call: TRBV24-1
j_call: TRBJ2-3
d_call: TRBD2
clone_size: NA

cdr3_aa: CASSVTGQSTEAFF
cdr3_nt: TGTGCCAGCAGCGTGACAGGGCAGAGCACTGAAGCTTTCTTT
v_call: TRBV7-9
j_call: TRBJ1-1
d_call: TRBD1
clone_size: NA

cdr3_aa: CSARVFGLAEPYEQYF
cdr3_nt: TGCAGTGCTAGAGTCTTCGGACTAGCGGAGCCCTACGAGCAGTACTTC
v_call: TRBV20-1
j_call: TRBJ2-7
d_call: TRBD2
clone_size: few

cdr3_aa: CASSQGLAGVSGANVLTF
cdr3_nt: TGCGCCAGCAGCCAAGGACTAGCGGGAGTCTCTGGGGCCAACGTCCTGACTTTC
v_call: TRBV4-1
j_call: TRBJ2-6
d_call: TRBD2
clone_size: NA

cdr3_aa: CASSLAWATSGILHEQFF
cdr3_nt: TGTGCCAGCAGCTTAGCGTGGGCTACTAGCGGGATTCTTCATGAGCAGTTCTTC
v_call: TRBV7-9
j_call: TRBJ2-1
d_call: TRBD2
clone_size: NA

cdr3_aa: CAINVSYYEQYF
cdr3_nt: TGTGCCATCAATGTTAGTTACTACGAGCAGTACTTC
v_call: TRBV10-3
j_call: TRBJ2-7
d_call: NA
clone_size: NA

cdr3_aa: CASSPPSGPNIQYF
cdr3_nt: TGTGCCAGCAGTCCTCCCTCAGGCCCTAACATTCAGTACTTC
v_call: TRBV21-1
j_call: TRBJ2-4
d_call: NA
clone_size: NA

cdr3_aa: CASSLGPGMTDTQYF
cdr3_nt: TGTGCCAGCAGCTTAGGTCCCGGGATGACAGATACGCAGTATTTT
v_call: TRBV13
j_call: TRBJ2-3
d_call: NA
clone_size: few

cdr3_aa: CSARDWGLSEKLFF
cdr3_nt: TGCAGTGCTAGAGATTGGGGTCTTAGTGAAAAACTGTTTTTT
v_call: TRBV20-1
j_call: TRBJ1-4
d_call: NA
clone_size: NA

cdr3_aa: CASSEVGSPYEQYF
cdr3_nt: TGTGCCAGCAGTGAGGTGGGGTCCCCCTACGAGCAGTACTTC
v_call: TRBV2
j_call: TRBJ2-7
d_call: NA
clone_size: few

cdr3_aa: CASSLLRSTDTQYF
cdr3_nt: TGTGCCAGCAGCCTTCTTCGATCCACAGATACGCAGTATTTT
v_call: TRBV7-2
j_call: TRBJ2-3
d_call: NA
clone_size: many

cdr3_aa: CSVAMGGSLGEKLFF
cdr3_nt: TGCAGCGTTGCTATGGGTGGGTCCCTGGGGGAAAAACTGTTTTTT
v_call: TRBV29-1
j_call: TRBJ1-4
d_call: NA
clone_size: NA

cdr3_aa: CASSPGSWGLGGTDTQYF
cdr3_nt: TGCGCCAGCAGCCCAGGGAGCTGGGGCCTTGGGGGCACAGATACGCAGTATTTT
v_call: TRBV4-1
j_call: TRBJ2-3
d_call: NA
clone_size: many

cdr3_aa: CASSQTTDTQYF
cdr3_nt: TGTGCCAGCAGTCAGACCACAGATACGCAGTATTTT
v_call: TRBV3-1
j_call: TRBJ2-3
d_call: NA
clone_size: many

cdr3_aa: CSARTGTGNTQYF
cdr3_nt: TGCAGTGCGAGAACCGGGACAGGGAACACTCAGTACTTC
v_call: TRBV20-1
j_call: TRBJ2-4
d_call: TRBD1
clone_size: once

cdr3_aa: CASSPTGQGSEKLFF
cdr3_nt: TGCGCCAGCAGCCCGACAGGACAGGGGTCTGAAAAACTGTTTTTT
v_call: TRBV5-1
j_call: TRBJ1-4
d_call: TRBD1
clone_size: few

cdr3_aa: CSVTVGTYEQYF
cdr3_nt: TGCAGCGTCACGGTAGGGACCTACGAGCAGTACTTC
v_call: TRBV29-1
j_call: TRBJ2-7
d_call: NA
clone_size: many

cdr3_aa: CASSYGQGCGELFF
cdr3_nt: TGTGCCAGCAGTTATGGACAGGGTTGCGGGGAGCTGTTTTTT
v_call: TRBV6-5
j_call: TRBJ2-2
d_call: TRBD1
clone_size: NA

cdr3_aa: CASRPGEPYEQYF
cdr3_nt: TGTGCCAGCCGACCGGGAGAACCCTACGAGCAGTACTTC
v_call: TRBV2
j_call: TRBJ2-7
d_call: NA
clone_size: many

cdr3_aa: CASSLGVAGAGAYEQYF
cdr3_nt: TGTGCCAGCAGTTTAGGGGTAGCGGGAGCTGGGGCCTACGAGCAGTACTTC
v_call: TRBV28
j_call: TRBJ2-7
d_call: TRBD2
clone_size: NA

cdr3_aa: CASTPPKSYEQYF
cdr3_nt: TGTGCCAGCACTCCACCCAAATCCTACGAGCAGTACTTC
v_call: TRBV7-9
j_call: TRBJ2-7
d_call: NA
clone_size: few